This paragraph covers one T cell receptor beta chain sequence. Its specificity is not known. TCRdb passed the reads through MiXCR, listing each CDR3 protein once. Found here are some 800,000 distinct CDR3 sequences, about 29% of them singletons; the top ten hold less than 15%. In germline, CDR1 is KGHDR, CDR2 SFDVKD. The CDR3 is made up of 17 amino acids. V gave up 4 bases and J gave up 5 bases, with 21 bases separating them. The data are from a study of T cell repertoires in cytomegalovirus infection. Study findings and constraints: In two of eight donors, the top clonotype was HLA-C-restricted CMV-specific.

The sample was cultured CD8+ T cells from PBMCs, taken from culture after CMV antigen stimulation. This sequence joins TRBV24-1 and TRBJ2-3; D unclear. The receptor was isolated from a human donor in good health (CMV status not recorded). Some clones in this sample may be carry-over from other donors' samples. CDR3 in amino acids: CATSEGRLDVQRDTQYF. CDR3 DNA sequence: TGTGCCACCAGTGAAGGCAGGTTGGACGTTCAGAGAGATACGCAGTATTTT.